This T cell receptor (beta chain) was sequenced for a study of regulatory T cells in long-lasting Graves disease. The time point was: persistent/refractory GD, antithyroid drugs over 5 years with positive TRAb. PBMC-derived RNA was used for the TCR library. Guidelines of the American Thyroid Association were used to diagnose Graves' disease. Recruitment took place at an endocrinology department in Xi'an, China. A word on this clonotype: Antigen: not known. One junction end does not reproduce the germline sequence, and a read error may be involved.

The study's findings and limits: The study examined only peripheral blood, not thyroid tissue.

Arm-PCR with iRepertoire HTBI primers amplified the CDR3 regions for these TCR beta libraries. TCRdb reprocessed the multiplex PCR reads via MiXCR and lists one record per CDR3 protein. The table shows approximately 470,000 distinct CDR3 sequences, with about a fifth occurring only once. This CDR3 comprises 12 residues. From germline, CDR1 is SQVTM and CDR2 ANQGSEA. This clonotype was sampled from a female donor with Graves disease. Sequencing was performed on peripheral blood mononuclear cells (PBMCs), taken when the disease was refractory, from a patient treated with antithyroid drugs. The V call is TRBV29-1, the J call TRBJ2-2, with D possibly matching TRBD1 (6 bases). In DNA form, the CDR3 reads TGCAGCGCTCCTAGGGGGTCCGGGGAGCCGTTTTTT. This sequence encodes CSAPRGSGEPFF.